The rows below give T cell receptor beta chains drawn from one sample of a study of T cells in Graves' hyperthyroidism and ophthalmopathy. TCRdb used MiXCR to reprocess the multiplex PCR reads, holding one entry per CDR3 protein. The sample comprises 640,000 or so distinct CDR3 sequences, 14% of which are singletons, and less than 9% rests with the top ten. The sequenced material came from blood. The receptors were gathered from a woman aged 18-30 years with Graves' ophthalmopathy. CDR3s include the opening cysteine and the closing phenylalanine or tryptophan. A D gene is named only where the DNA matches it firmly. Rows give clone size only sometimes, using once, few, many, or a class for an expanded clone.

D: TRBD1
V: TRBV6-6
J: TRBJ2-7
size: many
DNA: TGTGCCAGCAGTTACGCTGACAGGGCCCACGAGCAGTACTTC
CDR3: CASSYADRAHEQYF

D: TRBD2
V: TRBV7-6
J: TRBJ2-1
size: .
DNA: TGTGCCAGCAGCCTCCCCCTAGCGGGAGGGGGTAATGAGCAGTTCTTC
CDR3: CASSLPLAGGGNEQFF

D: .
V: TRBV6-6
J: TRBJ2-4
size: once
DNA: TGTGCCAGCAGTTACTCCCATTCGCGTCGCATAGCCAAAAACATTCAGTACTTC
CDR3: CASSYSHSRRIAKNIQYF

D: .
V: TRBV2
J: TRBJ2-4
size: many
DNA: TGTGCCAGCAGTGAACCGAAGGCTCCCAGAAATCTAGCCAAAAACATTCAGTACTTC
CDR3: CASSEPKAPRNLAKNIQYF

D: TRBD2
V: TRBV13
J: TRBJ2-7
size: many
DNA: TGTGCCAGCAGCGAACAAGGACTAGCTCTGGGCTACGAGCAGTACTTC
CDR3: CASSEQGLALGYEQYF

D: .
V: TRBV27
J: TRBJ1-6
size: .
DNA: TGTGCCAGCAGAGGAAAGGGTTTTTCACCCCTCCACTTT
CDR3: CASRGKGFSPLHF

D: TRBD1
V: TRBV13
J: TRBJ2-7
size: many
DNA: TGTGCCAGCAGCTTTACAGGGGAAAACTCCTACGAGCAGTACTTC
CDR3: CASSFTGENSYEQYF

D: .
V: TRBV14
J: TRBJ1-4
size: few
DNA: TGTGCCAGCAGCCGGAACGTAGGGGCTAATGAAAAACTGTTTTTT
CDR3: CASSRNVGANEKLFF

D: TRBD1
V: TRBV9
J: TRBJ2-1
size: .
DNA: TGTGCCAGCAGCGTAGGGGGTACAGGGGTGCAGTTCTTC
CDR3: CASSVGGTGVQFF

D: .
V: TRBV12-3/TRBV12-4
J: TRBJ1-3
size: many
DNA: TGTGCCAGCCCGCGAGGGAGCTCCTCTGGAAACACCATATATTTT
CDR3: CASPRGSSSGNTIYF

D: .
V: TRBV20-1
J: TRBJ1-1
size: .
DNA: TGCAGTGCTAGTAAGAATAACACTGAAGCTTTCTTT
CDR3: CSASKNNTEAFF

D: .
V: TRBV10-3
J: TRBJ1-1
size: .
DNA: TGTGCCACCGGAACAGGGAACACTGAAGCTTTCTTT
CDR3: CATGTGNTEAFF

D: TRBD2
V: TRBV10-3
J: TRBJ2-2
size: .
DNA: TGTGCCATCAGTGAGCTAGCGGCGGGAGAGACCGGGGAGCTGTTTTTT
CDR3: CAISELAAGETGELFF

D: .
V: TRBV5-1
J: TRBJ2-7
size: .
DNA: TGCGCCAGCAGCTTCGGGAGCGGAGCCTACGAGCAGTACTTC
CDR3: CASSFGSGAYEQYF

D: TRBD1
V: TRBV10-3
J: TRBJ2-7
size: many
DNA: TGTGCCATCAGTAGCCTCAAGACAGGGGTCGACTCCTACGAGCAGTACTTC
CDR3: CAISSLKTGVDSYEQYF

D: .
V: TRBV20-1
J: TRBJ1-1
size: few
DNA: TGCAGTGCTAGAGCCCGCGGGTGGGCTTTCTTT
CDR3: CSARARGWAFF

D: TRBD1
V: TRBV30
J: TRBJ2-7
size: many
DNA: TGTGCCTGGAGTGTACACAGGGGCTACGAGCAGTACTTC
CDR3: CAWSVHRGYEQYF

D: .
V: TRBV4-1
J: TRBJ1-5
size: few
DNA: TGCGCCAGCAGCCAATGGGTTATTCGGTTAAGCCAGGACAATCAGCCCCAGCATTTT
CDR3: CASSQWVIRLSQDNQPQHF

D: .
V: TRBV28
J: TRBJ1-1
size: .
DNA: TGTGCCGCCAACCGAGGGGAACCGGAAGCTTTCTTT
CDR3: CAANRGEPEAFF

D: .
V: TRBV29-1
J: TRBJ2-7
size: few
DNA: TGCAGCGTGTCCCTCGCCAACGAGCAGTACTTC
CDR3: CSVSLANEQYF

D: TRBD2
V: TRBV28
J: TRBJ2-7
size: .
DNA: TGTGCCAGCAGGTCGGGAGGGGGGGTCGACGAGCAGTACTTC
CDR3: CASRSGGGVDEQYF

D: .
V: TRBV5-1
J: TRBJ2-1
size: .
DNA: TGCGCCAGCAGCTTTCTAGCTACGGAGGGCAATGAGCAGTTCTTC
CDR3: CASSFLATEGNEQFF